One and the same sample provided the 10 T cell receptor beta chains below, sequenced in a study of T cell repertoires in cytomegalovirus infection. These TCRs are of unknown antigen specificity. Using its own MiXCR run on the reads, TCRdb lists one record per CDR3 protein. The data contain approximately 65,000 distinct CDR3 sequences, 20% of them seen just once; the ten biggest clones take up under 85%. Sequenced material: CD8+ T cells from cultured PBMCs, taken from culture after CMV antigen stimulation. The receptor set was obtained from a human donor in good health (CMV status not recorded). Some clones in this sample may be carry-over from other donors' samples.

The J gene is TRBJ1-2, the V gene TRBV7-4; TRBD1 matches at 7 bases. Per the germline V gene, CDR1 is SGHVT and CDR2 is SQSDAQ. The junction had 10 bases not matched to a gene; V was cut back by 6 bases and J by 0 bases. The length of the CDR3 is 16 residues. The CDR3 DNA is TGTGCCAGCAGTTCAAGCCGCGGGACAGCTAACTATGGCTACACCTTC. Translated: CASSSSRGTANYGYTF.

In this sample, this clonotype turned up a few times. The rearrangement uses TRBV7-8 and TRBJ2-3; perhaps TRBD1 as D (7 bases). V was cut by 5 bases and J by 0 bases, with 15 bases left in between. CDR3 size: 16 residues. From germline, CDR1 is SGHVS and CDR2 FQNEAQ. The CDR3, as DNA: TGTGCCAGCAGCATCCTGACAGGGACTAGCACAGATACGCAGTATTTT. Translation: CASSILTGTSTDTQYF.

This clonotype appeared a few times. The chain employs TRBV7-2 and TRBJ1-3; D remains unclear. This CDR3 has 16 amino acids. Germline V gives CDR1 SGHTA, CDR2 FQGNSA. V shed 4 bases and J shed 0 bases, with 13 bases lying between them. CDR3 DNA: TGTGCCAGCAGCTCACTACCTCCCTCCTCTGGAAACACCATATATTTT. As protein: CASSSLPPSSGNTIYF.

The chain carries TRBV11-2 and TRBJ1-1; D is unresolved. The germline CDR1 and CDR2 sequences are SGHAT and FQNNGV. Trimming left V 1 base short and J 4 bases short, with 10 bases between. The CDR3 contains 14 residues. The CDR3 loop is CASSLAVGSTEAFF. The CDR3 DNA sequence: TGTGCCAGCAGCTTAGCCGTGGGCAGCACTGAAGCTTTCTTT.

The V call is TRBV9, the J call TRBJ2-3; 10 nucleotides line up with TRBD2. The CDR3 spans 15 residues. V shed 4 bases, J shed 4 bases, and the junction held 6 bases outside the gene matches. In germline, CDR1 is SGDLS, CDR2 YYNGEE. CDR3 DNA sequence: TGTGCCAGCAGCCTTAGCGGGGGGTACGCAGATACGCAGTATTTT. Translation: CASSLSGGYADTQYF.

The chain couples TRBV11-1 to TRBJ2-3; TRBD2 aligns across 8 bases. This CDR3 contains 14 residues. Germline trimming cut 7 bases from V and 5 bases from J; bases unmatched to any gene: 8. Germline V gene sequence: CDR1 SGHAT, CDR2 FQDESV (reference sequence). The CDR3 DNA reads TGTGCCAGCAATTCGGGAGGGATTGGAGATACGCAGTATTTT. Translation: CASNSGGIGDTQYF.

The table lists this clonotype with a few counts. The chain has TRBV7-9 and TRBJ1-6; D uncertain. This CDR3 is 14 amino acids long. Germline loops: CDR1 SEHNR, CDR2 FQNEAQ (reference sequence). V was pared by 2 bases and J by 4 bases, with 6 bases between. The CDR3 nucleotides are TGTGCCAGCAGCTTACAGGAGTATAATTCACCCCTCCACTTT. Amino acid sequence: CASSLQEYNSPLHF.

This clonotype turned up a few times. This chain uses TRBV7-6 with TRBJ2-1; 9 bases are a match to TRBD1. CDR3 size: 15 residues. V lost 5 bases, J lost 2 bases, and 4 bases stayed unmatched. The germline V gene has CDR1 SGHVS and CDR2 FNYEAQ. CDR3 in DNA: TGTGCCAGCAGCAGGGGACAGGGCCCCTACAATGAGCAGTTCTTC. The encoded protein is CASSRGQGPYNEQFF.

This clonotype was detected only a few times. The chain combines TRBV6-6 with TRBJ1-1, with no clear D. V was shortened by 0 bases and J by 9 bases, with 14 bases between the two germline ends. The CDR3 is made up of 14 amino acids. Germline V lookup: CDR1 MNHNY, CDR2 SVGAGI (reference sequence). DNA for the CDR3: TGTGCCAGCAGTTACTCGATCCCGGGCAGTCAAGCTTTCTTT. It yields the protein CASSYSIPGSQAFF.

This clonotype was picked up a small number of times. The gene calls are TRBV7-9 and TRBJ1-1, with 11 bases aligning to TRBD1. V dropped 6 bases and J dropped 2; count of bases not matched to a gene: 5. Germline CDR1 and CDR2: SEHNR and FQNEAQ (reference sequence). The CDR3 extends over 15 amino acids. CDR3 loop: CASSQRTGGNTEAFF. Here the CDR3 DNA reads TGTGCCAGCAGTCAACGGACAGGGGGCAACACTGAAGCTTTCTTT.